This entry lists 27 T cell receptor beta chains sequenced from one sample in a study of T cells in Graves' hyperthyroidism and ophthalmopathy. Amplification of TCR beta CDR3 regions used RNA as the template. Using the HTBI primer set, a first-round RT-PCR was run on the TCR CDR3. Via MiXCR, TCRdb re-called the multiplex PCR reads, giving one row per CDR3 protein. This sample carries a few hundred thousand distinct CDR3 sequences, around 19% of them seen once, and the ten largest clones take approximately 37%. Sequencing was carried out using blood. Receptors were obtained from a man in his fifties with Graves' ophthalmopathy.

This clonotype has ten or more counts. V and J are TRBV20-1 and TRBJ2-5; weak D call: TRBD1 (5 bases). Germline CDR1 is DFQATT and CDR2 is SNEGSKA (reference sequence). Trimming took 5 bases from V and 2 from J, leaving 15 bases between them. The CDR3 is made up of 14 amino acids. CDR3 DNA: TGCAGTGCTCCACCCTGGCCAGGGCAAGAGACCCAGTACTTC. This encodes CSAPPWPGQETQYF.

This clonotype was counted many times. This CDR3 reads CASSLIELYEQYF. CDR3 DNA sequence: TGTGCCAGCAGCTTAATAGAACTCTACGAGCAGTACTTC. The chain combines TRBV11-2 with TRBJ2-7; unclear D gene. The germline gives CDR1 SGHAT, CDR2 FQNNGV. Trimming stripped 2 bases from V and 3 bases from J, with 8 bases between. This CDR3 has 13 amino acids.

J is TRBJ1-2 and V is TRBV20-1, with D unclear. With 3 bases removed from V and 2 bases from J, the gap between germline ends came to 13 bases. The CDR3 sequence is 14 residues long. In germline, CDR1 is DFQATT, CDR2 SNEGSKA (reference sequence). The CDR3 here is CSASIATGNYGYTF. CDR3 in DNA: TGCAGTGCTAGCATAGCAACGGGGAACTATGGCTACACCTTC.

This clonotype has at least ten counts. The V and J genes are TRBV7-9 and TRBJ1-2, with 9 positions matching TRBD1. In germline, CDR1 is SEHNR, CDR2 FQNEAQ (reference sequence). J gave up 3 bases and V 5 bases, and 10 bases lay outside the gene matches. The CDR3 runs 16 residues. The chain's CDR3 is CASSPTGQGSYYGYTF. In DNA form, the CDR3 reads TGTGCCAGCAGCCCCACGGGACAGGGATCTTACTATGGCTACACCTTC.

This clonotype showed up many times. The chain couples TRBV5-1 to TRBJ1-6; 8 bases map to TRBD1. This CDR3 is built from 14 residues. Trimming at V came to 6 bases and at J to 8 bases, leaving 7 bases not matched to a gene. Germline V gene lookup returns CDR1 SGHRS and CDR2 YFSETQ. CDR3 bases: TGCGCCAGCACCCAGGGGGCGAATGATTCACCCCTCCACTTT. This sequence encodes CASTQGANDSPLHF.

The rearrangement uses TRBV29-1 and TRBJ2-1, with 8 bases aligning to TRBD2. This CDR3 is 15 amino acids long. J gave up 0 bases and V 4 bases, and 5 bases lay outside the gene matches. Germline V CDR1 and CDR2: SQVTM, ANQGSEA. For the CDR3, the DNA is TGCAGCGTTGGCGAGCGGGGGAGCTCCTACAATGAGCAGTTCTTC. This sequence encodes CSVGERGSSYNEQFF.

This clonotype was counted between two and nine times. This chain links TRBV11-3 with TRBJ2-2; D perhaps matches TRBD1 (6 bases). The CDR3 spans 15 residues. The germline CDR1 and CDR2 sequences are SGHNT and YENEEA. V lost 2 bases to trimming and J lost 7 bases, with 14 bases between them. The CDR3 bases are TGTGCCAGCAGCTTACAGGGGTCCCACGGCGGGGAGCTGTTTTTT. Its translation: CASSLQGSHGGELFF.

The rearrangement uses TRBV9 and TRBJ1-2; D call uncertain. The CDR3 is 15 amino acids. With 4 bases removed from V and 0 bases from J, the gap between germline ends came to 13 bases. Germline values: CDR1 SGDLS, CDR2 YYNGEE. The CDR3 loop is CASSPQAGANYGYTF. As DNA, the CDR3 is TGTGCCAGCAGCCCCCAGGCCGGAGCTAACTATGGCTACACCTTC.

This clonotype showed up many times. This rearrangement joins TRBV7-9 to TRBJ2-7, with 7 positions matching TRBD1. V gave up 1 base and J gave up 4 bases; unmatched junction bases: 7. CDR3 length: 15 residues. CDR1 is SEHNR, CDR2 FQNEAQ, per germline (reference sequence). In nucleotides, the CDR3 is TGTGCCAGCAGCTTAGAAGGGACAGCTAGATACGAGCAGTACTTC. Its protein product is CASSLEGTARYEQYF.

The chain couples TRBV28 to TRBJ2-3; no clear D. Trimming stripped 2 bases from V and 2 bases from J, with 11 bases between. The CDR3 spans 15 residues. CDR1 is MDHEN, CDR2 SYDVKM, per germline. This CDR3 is CASSLTALITDTQYF. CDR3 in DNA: TGTGCCAGCAGTTTAACAGCGCTGATCACAGATACGCAGTATTTT.

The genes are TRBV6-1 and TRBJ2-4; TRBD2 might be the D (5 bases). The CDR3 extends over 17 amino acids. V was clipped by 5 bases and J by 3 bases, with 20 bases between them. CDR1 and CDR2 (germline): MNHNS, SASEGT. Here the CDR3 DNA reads TGTGCCAGCAGTCAGATTAAACCGGGATTACACAAAAACATTCAGTACTTC. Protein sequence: CASSQIKPGLHKNIQYF.

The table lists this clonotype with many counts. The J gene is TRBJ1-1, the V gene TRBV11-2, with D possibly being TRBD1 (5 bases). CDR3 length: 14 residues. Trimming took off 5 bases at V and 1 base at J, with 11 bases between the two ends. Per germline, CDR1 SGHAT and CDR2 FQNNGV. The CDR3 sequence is CASSARVENTEAFF. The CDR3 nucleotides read TGTGCCAGCAGCGCCAGGGTTGAGAACACTGAAGCTTTCTTT.

CDR3: CASSLESTIGNTIYF. Here the CDR3 DNA reads TGCGCCAGCAGCTTGGAGAGTACCATCGGAAACACCATATATTTT. The V and J genes are TRBV5-1 and TRBJ1-3; D is unclear. The V end was cut by 0 bases, the J end by 4 bases, with 11 bases between. The germline CDR1 and CDR2 sequences are SGHRS and YFSETQ. This CDR3 is built from 15 residues.

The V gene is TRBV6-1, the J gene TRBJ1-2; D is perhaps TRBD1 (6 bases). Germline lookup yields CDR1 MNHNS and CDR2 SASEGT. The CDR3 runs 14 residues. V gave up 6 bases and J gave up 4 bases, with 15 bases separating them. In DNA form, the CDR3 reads TGTGCCAGCAGCCGGACAGAGGAGGGCTATGGCTACACCTTC. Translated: CASSRTEEGYGYTF.

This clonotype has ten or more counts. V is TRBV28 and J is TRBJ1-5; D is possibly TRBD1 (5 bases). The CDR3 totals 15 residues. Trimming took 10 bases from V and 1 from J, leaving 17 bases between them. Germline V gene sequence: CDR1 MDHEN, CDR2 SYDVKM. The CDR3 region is CATTGGMGSNQPQHF. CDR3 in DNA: TGTGCCACCACTGGGGGGATGGGGAGCAATCAGCCCCAGCATTTT.

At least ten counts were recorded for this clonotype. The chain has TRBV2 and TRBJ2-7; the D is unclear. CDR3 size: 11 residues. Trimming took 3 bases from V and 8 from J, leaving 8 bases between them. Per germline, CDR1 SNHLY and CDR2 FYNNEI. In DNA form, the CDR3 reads TGTGCCAGCAGTGAGAAGGGCCAGCAGTACTTC. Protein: CASSEKGQQYF. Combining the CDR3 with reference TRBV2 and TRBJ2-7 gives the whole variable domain EPEVTQTPSHQVTQMGQEVILRCVPISNHLYFYWYRQILGQKVEFLVSFYNNEISEKSEIFDDQFSVERPDGSNFTLKIRSTKLEDSAMYFCASSEKGQQYFGPGTRLTVT.

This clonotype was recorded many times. The CDR3 here is CASSSAGVGTDTQYF. CDR3 coding DNA: TGTGCCAGCTCCTCGGCTGGGGTTGGCACAGATACGCAGTATTTT. The chain joins TRBV18 to TRBJ2-3; D gene ambiguous. The V gene lost 6 bases and the J gene lost 1 base, with 14 bases spanning the gap. Looked up from germline, CDR1 is KGHSH and CDR2 is LQKENI. The CDR3 loop spans 15 amino acids. Variable domain in full (rest from reference TRBV18 and TRBJ2-3): NAGVMQNPRHLVRRRGQEARLRCSPMKGHSHVYWYRQLPEEGLKFMVYLQKENIIDESGMPKERFSAEFPKEGPSILRIQQVVRGDSAAYFCASSSAGVGTDTQYFGPGTRLTVL.

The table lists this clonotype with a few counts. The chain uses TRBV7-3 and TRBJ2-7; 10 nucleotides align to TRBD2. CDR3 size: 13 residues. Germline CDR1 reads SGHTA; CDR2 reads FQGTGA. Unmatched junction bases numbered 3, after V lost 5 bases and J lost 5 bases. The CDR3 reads CASSAGTSDEQYF. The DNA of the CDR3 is TGTGCCAGCAGCGCCGGGACTAGCGACGAGCAGTACTTC.

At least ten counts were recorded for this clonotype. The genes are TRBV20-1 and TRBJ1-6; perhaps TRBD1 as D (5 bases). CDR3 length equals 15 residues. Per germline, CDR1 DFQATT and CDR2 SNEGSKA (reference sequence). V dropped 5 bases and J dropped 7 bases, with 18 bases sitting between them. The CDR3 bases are TGCAGTGCTTCAACCGGGCCCCAGGGCAATTCACCCCTCCACTTT. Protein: CSASTGPQGNSPLHF.

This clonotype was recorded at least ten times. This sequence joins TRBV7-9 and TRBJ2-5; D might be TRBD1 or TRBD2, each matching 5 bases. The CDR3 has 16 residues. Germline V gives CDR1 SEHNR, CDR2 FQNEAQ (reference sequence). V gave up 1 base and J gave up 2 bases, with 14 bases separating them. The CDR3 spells CASSLVGTPEQETQYF. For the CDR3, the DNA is TGTGCCAGCAGCTTAGTGGGGACCCCGGAACAAGAGACCCAGTACTTC.

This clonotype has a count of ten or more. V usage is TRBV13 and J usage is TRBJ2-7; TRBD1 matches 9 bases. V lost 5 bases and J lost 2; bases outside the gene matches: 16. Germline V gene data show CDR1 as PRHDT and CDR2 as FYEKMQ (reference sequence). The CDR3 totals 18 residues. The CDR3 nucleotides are TGTGCCAGCAGCCGGCGTTCAGGGACAGGGACCCTGGCCTACGAGCAGTACTTC. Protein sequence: CASSRRSGTGTLAYEQYF.

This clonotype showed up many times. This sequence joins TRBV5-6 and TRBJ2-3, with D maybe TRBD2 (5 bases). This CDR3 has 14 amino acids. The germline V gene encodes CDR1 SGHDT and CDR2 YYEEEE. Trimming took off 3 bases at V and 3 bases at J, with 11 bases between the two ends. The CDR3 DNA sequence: TGTGCCAGCAGCTGGTGGGTAGCGACAGATACGCAGTATTTT. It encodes CASSWWVATDTQYF.

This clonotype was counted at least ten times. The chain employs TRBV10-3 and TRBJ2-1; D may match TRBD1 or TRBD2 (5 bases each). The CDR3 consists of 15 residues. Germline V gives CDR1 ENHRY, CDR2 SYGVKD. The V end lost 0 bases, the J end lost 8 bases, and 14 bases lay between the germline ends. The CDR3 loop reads CAISESGPTGHEQFF. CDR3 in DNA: TGTGCCATCAGTGAGTCGGGACCCACCGGCCATGAGCAGTTCTTC.

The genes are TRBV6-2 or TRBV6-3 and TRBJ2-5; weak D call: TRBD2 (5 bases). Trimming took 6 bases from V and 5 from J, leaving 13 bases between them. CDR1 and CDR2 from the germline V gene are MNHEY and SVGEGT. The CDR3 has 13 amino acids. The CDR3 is CASRGVGMETQYF. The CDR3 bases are TGTGCCAGCAGGGGAGTAGGGATGGAGACCCAGTACTTC.

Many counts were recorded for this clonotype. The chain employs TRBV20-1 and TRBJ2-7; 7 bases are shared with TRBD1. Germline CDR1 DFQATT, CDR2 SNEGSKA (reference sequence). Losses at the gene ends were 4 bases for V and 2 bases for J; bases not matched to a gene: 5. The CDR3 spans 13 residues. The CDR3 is CSAIHGTAYEQYF. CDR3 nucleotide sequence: TGCAGTGCTATACACGGGACAGCCTACGAGCAGTACTTC.

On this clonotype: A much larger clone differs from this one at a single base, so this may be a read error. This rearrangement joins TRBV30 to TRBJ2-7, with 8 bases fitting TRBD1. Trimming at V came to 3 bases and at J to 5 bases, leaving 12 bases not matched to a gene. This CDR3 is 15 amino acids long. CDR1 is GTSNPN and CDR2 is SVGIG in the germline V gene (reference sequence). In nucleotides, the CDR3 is TGTGCCTGGAGCCTAATGGGCAGGGGGCTGCACGAGCAGTACTTC. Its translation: CAWSLMGRGLHEQYF.

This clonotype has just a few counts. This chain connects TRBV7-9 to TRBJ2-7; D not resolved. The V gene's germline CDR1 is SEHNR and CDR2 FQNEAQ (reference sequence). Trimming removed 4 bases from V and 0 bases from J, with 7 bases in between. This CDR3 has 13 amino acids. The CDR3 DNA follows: TGTGCCAGCAGCTCCCAATTCTCCTACGAGCAGTACTTC. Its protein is CASSSQFSYEQYF. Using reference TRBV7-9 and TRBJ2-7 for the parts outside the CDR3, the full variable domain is DTGVSQNPRHKITKRGQNVTFRCDPISEHNRLYWYRQTLGQGPEFLTYFQNEAQLEKSRLLSDRFSAERPKGSFSTLEIQRTEQGDSAMYLCASSSQFSYEQYFGPGTRLTVT.